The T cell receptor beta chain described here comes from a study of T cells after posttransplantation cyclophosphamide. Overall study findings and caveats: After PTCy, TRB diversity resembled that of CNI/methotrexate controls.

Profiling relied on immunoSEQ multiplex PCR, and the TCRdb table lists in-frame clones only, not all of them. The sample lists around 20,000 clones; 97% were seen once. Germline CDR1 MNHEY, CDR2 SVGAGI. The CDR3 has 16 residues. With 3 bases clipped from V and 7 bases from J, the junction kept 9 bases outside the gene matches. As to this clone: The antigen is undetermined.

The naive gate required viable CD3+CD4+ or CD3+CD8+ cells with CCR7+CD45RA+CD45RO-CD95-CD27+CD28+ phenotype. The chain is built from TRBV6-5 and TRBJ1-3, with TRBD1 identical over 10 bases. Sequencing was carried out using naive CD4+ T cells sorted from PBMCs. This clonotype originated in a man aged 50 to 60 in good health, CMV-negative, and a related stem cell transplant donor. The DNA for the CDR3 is TGTGCCAGCAGTTATTCGACAGGGGGCGATTGGAACACCATATATTTT. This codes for CASSYSTGGDWNTIYF.